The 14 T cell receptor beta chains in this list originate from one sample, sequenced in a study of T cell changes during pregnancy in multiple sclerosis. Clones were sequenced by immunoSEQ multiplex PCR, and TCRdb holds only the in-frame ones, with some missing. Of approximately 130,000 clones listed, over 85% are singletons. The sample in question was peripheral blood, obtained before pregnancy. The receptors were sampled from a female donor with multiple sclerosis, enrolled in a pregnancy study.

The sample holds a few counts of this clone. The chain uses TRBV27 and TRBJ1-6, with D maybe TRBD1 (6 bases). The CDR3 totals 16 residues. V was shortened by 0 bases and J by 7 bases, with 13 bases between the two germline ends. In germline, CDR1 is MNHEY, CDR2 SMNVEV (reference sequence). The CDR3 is CASSLSRTGGNSPLHF. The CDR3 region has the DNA TGTGCCAGCAGTTTATCTCGGACGGGGGGCAATTCACCCCTCCACTTT.

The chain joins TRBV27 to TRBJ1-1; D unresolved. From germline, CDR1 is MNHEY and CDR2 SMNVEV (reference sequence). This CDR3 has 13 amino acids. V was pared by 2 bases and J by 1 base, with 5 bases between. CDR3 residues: CASSLQENTEAFF. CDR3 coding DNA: TGTGCCAGCAGTTTACAGGAGAACACTGAAGCTTTCTTT.

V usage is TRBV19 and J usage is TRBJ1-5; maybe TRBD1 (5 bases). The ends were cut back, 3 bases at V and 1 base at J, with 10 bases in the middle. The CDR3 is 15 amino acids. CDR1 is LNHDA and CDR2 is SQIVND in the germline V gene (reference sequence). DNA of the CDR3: TGTGCCAGTAGTATCATGGACACAAGCAATCAGCCCCAGCATTTT. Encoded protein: CASSIMDTSNQPQHF.

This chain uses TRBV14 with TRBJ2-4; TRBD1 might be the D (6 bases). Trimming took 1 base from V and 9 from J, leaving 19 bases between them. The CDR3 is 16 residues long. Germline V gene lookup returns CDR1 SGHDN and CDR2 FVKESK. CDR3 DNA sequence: TGTGCCAGCAGCCAAGGGGAAGACAGGCGAGGGCGCATTCAGTACTTC. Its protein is CASSQGEDRRGRIQYF.

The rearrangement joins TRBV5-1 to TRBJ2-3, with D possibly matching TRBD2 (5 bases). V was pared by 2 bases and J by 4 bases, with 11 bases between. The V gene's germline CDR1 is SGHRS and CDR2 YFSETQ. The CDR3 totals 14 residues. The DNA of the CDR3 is TGCGCCAGCAGCTTAGCGGCGCCCCCAGATACGCAGTATTTT. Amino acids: CASSLAAPPDTQYF.

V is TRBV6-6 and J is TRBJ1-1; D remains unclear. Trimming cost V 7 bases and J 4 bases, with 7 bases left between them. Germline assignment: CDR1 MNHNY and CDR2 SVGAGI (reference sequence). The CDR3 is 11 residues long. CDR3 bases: TGTGCCAGCATGACACGCACTGAAGCTTTCTTT. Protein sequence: CASMTRTEAFF.

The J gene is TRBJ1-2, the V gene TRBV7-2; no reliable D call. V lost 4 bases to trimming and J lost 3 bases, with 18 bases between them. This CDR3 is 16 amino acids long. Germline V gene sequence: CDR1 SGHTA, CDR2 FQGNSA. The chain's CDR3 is CASSSSGSLPHYGYTF. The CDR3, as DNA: TGTGCCAGCAGCTCCTCCGGGTCCCTGCCCCACTATGGCTACACCTTC. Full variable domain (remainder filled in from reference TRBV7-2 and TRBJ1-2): GAGVSQSPSNKVTEKGKDVELRCDPISGHTALYWYRQSLGQGLEFLIYFQGNSAPDKSGLPSDRFSAERTGGSVSTLTIQRTQQEDSAVYLCASSSSGSLPHYGYTFGSGTRLTVV.

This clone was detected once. The chain's CDR3 is CAWAGVREKLFF. In DNA, the CDR3 is TGTGCCTGGGCAGGGGTTAGGGAAAAACTGTTTTTT. The chain links TRBV30 to TRBJ1-4; tentative D call: TRBD1 (6 bases). The V end was cut by 5 bases, the J end by 8 bases, with 12 bases between. Looked up from germline, CDR1 is GTSNPN and CDR2 is SVGIG (reference sequence). This CDR3 region has 12 residues.

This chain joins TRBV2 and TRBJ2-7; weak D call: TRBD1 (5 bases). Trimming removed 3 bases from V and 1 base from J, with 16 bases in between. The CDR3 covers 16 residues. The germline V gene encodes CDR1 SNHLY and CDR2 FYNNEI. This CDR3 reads CASSDRKGRTSYEQYF. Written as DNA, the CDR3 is TGTGCCAGCAGTGACCGAAAGGGGCGGACGTCCTACGAGCAGTACTTC.

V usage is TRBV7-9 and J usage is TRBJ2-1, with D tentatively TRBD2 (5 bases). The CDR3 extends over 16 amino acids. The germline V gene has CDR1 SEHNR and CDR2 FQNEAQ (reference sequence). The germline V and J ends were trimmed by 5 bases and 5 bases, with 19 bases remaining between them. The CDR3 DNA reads TGTGCCAGCAGCCCCCCATTGGGAGCTTTCGACAATGAGCAGTTCTTC. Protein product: CASSPPLGAFDNEQFF.

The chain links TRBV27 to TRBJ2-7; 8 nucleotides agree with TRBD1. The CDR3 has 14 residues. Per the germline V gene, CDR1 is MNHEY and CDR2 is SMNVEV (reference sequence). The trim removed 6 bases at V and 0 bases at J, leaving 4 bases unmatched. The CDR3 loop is CASRTDRVSYEQYF. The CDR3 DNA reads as TGTGCCAGCAGGACGGACAGGGTCTCCTACGAGCAGTACTTC.

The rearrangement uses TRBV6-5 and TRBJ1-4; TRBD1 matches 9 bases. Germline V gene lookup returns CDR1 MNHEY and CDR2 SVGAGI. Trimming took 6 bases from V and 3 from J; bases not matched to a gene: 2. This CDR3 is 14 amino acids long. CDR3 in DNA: TGTGCCAGCAGACGACAGGGGGCTAATGAAAAACTGTTTTTT. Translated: CASRRQGANEKLFF.

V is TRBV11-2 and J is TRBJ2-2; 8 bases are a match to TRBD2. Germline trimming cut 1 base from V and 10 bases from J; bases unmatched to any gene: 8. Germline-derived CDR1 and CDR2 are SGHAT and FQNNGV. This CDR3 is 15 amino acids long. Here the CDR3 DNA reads TGTGCCAGCAGCTTAGTACAAGCGGGGGCCCCGGAGCTGTTTTTT. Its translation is CASSLVQAGAPELFF. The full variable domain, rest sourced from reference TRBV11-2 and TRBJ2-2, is EAGVAQSPRYKIIEKRQSVAFWCNPISGHATLYWYQQILGQGPKLLIQFQNNGVVDDSQLPKDRFSAERLKGVDSTLKIQPAKLEDSAVYLCASSLVQAGAPELFFGEGSRLTVL.

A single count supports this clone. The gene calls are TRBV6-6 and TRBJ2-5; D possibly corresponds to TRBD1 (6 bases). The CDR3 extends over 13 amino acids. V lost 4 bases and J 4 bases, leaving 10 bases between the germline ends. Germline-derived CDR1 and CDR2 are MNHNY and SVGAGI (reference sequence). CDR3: CASSSIGGETQYF. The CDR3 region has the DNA TGTGCCAGCAGTTCTATAGGGGGAGAGACCCAGTACTTC.